Below, one T cell receptor beta chain is given with its context. No cognate antigen has been identified for it. No clone much larger than this one lies a single base away; base qualities are absent. The immunoSEQ Assay, a bias-controlled multiplex PCR, was used to amplify TCRbeta CDR3 regions from genomic DNA. Regarding the original processing steps: The number of nucleated cells in each sample was estimated by amplification of reference gene primers within the assay. Sequence reads were collapsed and filtered to measure the absolute abundance of every unique TCRbeta CDR3 rearrangement. Productive Simpson clonality was computed per sample as the square root of Simpson's diversity index over productive rearrangements. Not all clones reach the TCRdb copy of this immuneACCESS table, which keeps in-frame sequences only. Checked studies attribute under half of the gap to unresolved V genes and leave the rest unexplained. V and J calls plus clone size are reproduced from that table; the DNA served to infer D and trimming. The sample records over 80,000 clones, approximately 86% of which are singletons. Of the sample, over 9% is held by the ten largest clones.

The data stem from a study of blood T cell repertoires in COVID-19 (dated by TCRdb to the early 2020s). Study-level background: Samples covering the acute and convalescent phases of COVID-19 were provided by collaborators in the United States, Italy and Spain. The prospective study material was composed of cDNA or gDNA derived from T cells, B-cell-depleted T cells, or PBMCs. Deeply sampled blood TCRbeta repertoires from subjects exposed to, actively infected with, or recovered from COVID-19 were included in the dataset. The repertoires were released in a freely available public database meant as a resource for research on the immune response to SARS-CoV-2. The samples were drawn from the first 160 participants of the ongoing ImmuneRACE study and from 950 to 1,500 subjects provided by 6 global collaborators. The sample metadata nearly always contained a de-identified subject ID, COVID-19 status, age in years and sex. Where HLA class I and class II types were available, the types were taken from metadata supplied by the sample provider, not from assay-based typing.

V gives up 6 bases and J gives up 5 bases, and the segment between their germline ends measures 13 bases. From its cysteine to its phenylalanine, the CDR3 spans 13 amino acids. Only the CDR3 region is kept as DNA, spanning 39 bases read in frame from base 1. The germline V gene gives CDR1 as MNHEY and CDR2 as SVGAGI. Collaborating institutions collected whole blood in K2EDTA tubes following their own protocols. For TCRbeta analysis, collaborators shipped samples as frozen whole blood, isolated PBMCs, or DNA extracted from either of those sample types. Paper-wide results and their limitations: Clinical and demographic metadata were provided uncurated, with the amount varying by source and participant.

This TCR was recovered from a man over 45 with acute or convalescent COVID-19. Here the chain combines TRBV6-5 and TRBJ1-1; 5 matching bases give a weak D call of TRBD1. The specimen was peripheral blood. The nucleotide sequence reads TGTGCCAGCAGCCTGTCGGGGGATACTGAAGCTTTCTTT. Translated, it gives CASSLSGDTEAFF.